This T cell receptor (beta chain) emerged from a study of HIV-infected patients and healthy controls. Study observations and caveats: HIV-infected patients shared fewer CDR3 sequences between individuals than healthy controls. Mean usage of eight alpha and eight beta V genes differed significantly in HIV-infected patients versus controls.

For this clonotype: No antigen is known for it.

Trimming took off 2 bases at V and 6 bases at J, with 16 bases between the two ends. CDR1 and CDR2 (germline): MNHEY, SVGEGT. The length of the CDR3 is 15 residues. Follow-up blood was drawn about 14 weeks, roughly three months, after antiretroviral therapy began. No cell fractionation was done, so the repertoire covers all unsorted peripheral blood T cells. The RNA source was an approximately 2.7 ml peripheral blood draw. cDNA was made from 500 ng RNA using alpha and beta constant primers. Each of the alpha and beta chains got its own library through chain-specific third strand synthesis with indices. Each cDNA molecule was barcoded, and a single primer pair amplified each chain. TCRdb recomputed calls from the 5' RACE reads with MiXCR, one row per CDR3 protein. The sample has 3,500 to 4,000 distinct CDR3 sequences, 25% to 35% seen once.

The V and J genes are TRBV6-2 or TRBV6-3 and TRBJ1-1, with a tentative D call TRBD1 (6 bases). The receptor was derived from an adult with HIV infection. This material consisted of blood, taken during antiretroviral therapy. The CDR3 is CASSYDGGLGAEAFF. The CDR3 region has the DNA TGTGCCAGCAGTTACGACGGGGGGCTGGGAGCTGAAGCTTTCTTT.